These T cell receptor beta chains were read from a single sample in a study of technical replicates of blood from a few donors. Data came from immunoSEQ multiplex PCR; TCRdb stores just in-frame clones and leaves some out. The sample records about 74,000 clones, approximately 95% being singletons. What was sequenced was T cells isolated from PBMCs. These receptors were collected from a human donor in good health. Both conserved end residues are part of each CDR3. A D gene is named only where the DNA matches it firmly. The size of a clone is reported for some rows only, either as once, few or many, or as a class for expanded clones.

D	size	V	J	CDR3	DNA
NA	NA	TRBV28	TRBJ1-3	CASGRGSGNTIYF	TGTGCCAGCGGCAGGGGCTCTGGAAACACCATATATTTT
NA	NA	TRBV28	TRBJ1-5	CASTLVAPRQIALYNQPQHF	TGTGCCAGCACTCTAGTGGCCCCTCGGCAGATTGCCCTCTACAATCAGCCCCAGCATTTT
NA	few	TRBV11-2	TRBJ1-6	CASSLIRVSPLHF	TGTGCCAGCAGCTTAATCAGGGTTTCACCCCTCCACTTT
NA	NA	TRBV28	TRBJ1-1	CASSLGGAMSNTEAFF	TGTGCCAGCAGTTTAGGGGGCGCCATGTCAAACACTGAAGCTTTCTTT
TRBD1	NA	TRBV19	TRBJ1-1	CASSIVRAGGIRTEAFF	TGTGCCAGTAGTATAGTAAGGGCAGGGGGGATTAGAACTGAAGCTTTCTTT
TRBD2	NA	TRBV5-4	TRBJ2-2	CASSPGGGGVAGTGELFF	TGTGCCAGCAGCCCAGGCGGCGGGGGGGTCGCTGGTACCGGGGAGCTGTTTTTT
NA	NA	TRBV9	TRBJ1-6	CASSVFEGDISSYNSPLHF	TGTGCCAGCAGCGTATTTGAAGGGGACATCAGCTCCTATAATTCACCCCTCCACTTT
TRBD1	NA	TRBV28	TRBJ1-2	CASSTGQGLGYTF	TGTGCCAGCAGTACCGGACAGGGACTTGGCTACACCTTC
NA	few	TRBV7-9	TRBJ1-6	CASSSTGANSPLHF	TGTGCCAGCAGCTCGACAGGTGCGAATTCACCCCTCCACTTT
TRBD1	NA	TRBV7-9	TRBJ2-2	CASSLAWGQRYTGELFF	TGTGCCAGCAGCTTAGCATGGGGACAGAGATACACCGGGGAGCTGTTTTTT
TRBD1	NA	TRBV6-1	TRBJ1-5	CASSVDRGIGQPQHF	TGTGCCAGCAGTGTGGACAGGGGCATAGGTCAGCCCCAGCATTTT
NA	NA	TRBV6-1	TRBJ1-1	CASSEVPGGTEAFF	TGTGCCAGCAGTGAAGTGCCGGGTGGAACTGAAGCTTTCTTT
TRBD1	NA	TRBV7-9	TRBJ2-1	CASDRVYEQFF	TGTGCCAGCGACAGGGTCTATGAGCAGTTCTTC
TRBD1	NA	TRBV7-9	TRBJ1-1	CASSSKGTGAAFF	TGTGCCAGCAGCTCGAAGGGGACAGGGGCAGCTTTCTTT
TRBD1	NA	TRBV27	TRBJ2-7	CASSLGTGGTYEQYF	TGTGCCAGCAGTTTAGGGACAGGGGGAACCTACGAGCAGTACTTC